This entry features one T cell receptor beta chain sequence. Antigen unknown. The data are from a study of cytomegalovirus exposure and HLA in healthy donors. Study-level information: The Caucasian-associated ancestry cluster contained approximately 81% of the approximately 410 genotyped donors.

The PCR employed 60 Vbeta primers together with 13 Jbeta primers. Profiling relied on immunoSEQ multiplex PCR, and the TCRdb table lists in-frame clones only, not all of them. The sample data list about 140,000 clones. General study points: Accurate prediction of most subjects' HLA-A and HLA-B alleles from TCR beta sequences was reported. A later analysis showed TCR association rates differing by HLA locus, peaking at DRB1 and lowest at HLA-C. Later, an analysis showed that TCR beta chains associated with HLA were more clonally expanded than others that were equally common.

Material for sequencing was PBMCs. This receptor was taken from a male donor in good health and CMV-seronegative.

This CDR3 is CASSEVGERTQYF. In DNA form, the CDR3 reads TGTGCCAGCAGTGAAGTTGGAGAAAGGACGCAGTATTTT. The V call is TRBV6-1, the J call TRBJ2-3; unclear D gene. The CDR3 loop spans 13 amino acids. The germline V and J ends were trimmed by 1 base and 9 bases, with 11 bases remaining between them. CDR1 MNHNS and CDR2 SASEGT come from the germline V gene.